The subject of this entry is one TCR beta chain. The CDR3 totals 14 residues. In germline, CDR1 is SEHNR, CDR2 FQNEAQ (reference sequence). V lost 8 bases to trimming and J lost 7 bases; unmatched junction nucleotides: 14. These data come from a study of OX40 agonist ivuxolimab in advanced cancers. Study summary: An anti-OX40 (CD134) antibody with agonistic activity, ivuxolimab, was administered to patients. Approximately 40% of patients had received prior checkpoint inhibitor therapy. One hepatocellular carcinoma and two cutaneous melanoma patients partially responded.

TCRdb keeps only in-frame clones here, not all; method: immunoSEQ multiplex PCR. Among just under 35,000 clones listed, 80% to 95% were seen once. The source is an adult with an advanced solid tumor such as melanoma, head and neck, liver or kidney cancer. Sequencing used CD4+ or CD8+ T cells sorted from blood, obtained in a trial of the OX40 agonist ivuxolimab. The chain uses TRBV7-9 and TRBJ2-7; 7 bases are a match to TRBD1. The CDR3 region has the DNA TGTGCCAGCGCTCCCACAGGGGCGATGGGTGAGCAGTACTTC. Its translation is CASAPTGAMGEQYF.